Below are 9 T cell receptor beta chains sequenced from a single sample in a study of response to subunit inactivated influenza vaccine. TCRdb reprocessed the RT-PCR reads with MiXCR, giving one entry per CDR3 protein. The data hold some 500,000 distinct CDR3 sequences, with less than 30% observed a single time. This sample comprised CD4+ T cells sorted from PBMCs, obtained 4 to 6 days after vaccination. The source is a man aged 50 to 59 who received an inactivated influenza vaccine.

This chain links TRBV18 with TRBJ2-5; 7 positions agree with TRBD1. CDR1 and CDR2 from the germline V gene are KGHSH and LQKENI. The CDR3 is 14 amino acids. V lost 3 bases to trimming and J lost 2 bases; unmatched junction nucleotides: 3. CDR3 bases: TGTGCCAGCTCACCCGGACAGGCACAAGAGACCCAGTACTTC. Translating it yields CASSPGQAQETQYF. The full variable domain, in which reference TRBV18 and TRBJ2-5 provide the parts outside the CDR3, is NAGVMQNPRHLVRRRGQEARLRCSPMKGHSHVYWYRQLPEEGLKFMVYLQKENIIDESGMPKERFSAEFPKEGPSILRIQQVVRGDSAAYFCASSPGQAQETQYFGPGTRLLVL.

The rearrangement joins TRBV12-3 or TRBV12-4 to TRBJ2-1; 7 positions match TRBD1. V shed 5 bases and J 12 bases; nucleotides not matched to a gene: 10. This CDR3 comprises 13 residues. The CDR3 DNA sequence: TGTGCCAGCAGTAAAGCTACAGGGGTTAGGCAGTTCTTC. This encodes CASSKATGVRQFF.

This rearrangement joins TRBV20-1 to TRBJ2-7; tentatively, D is TRBD1 (6 bases). CDR3 length: 12 residues. Deletions cut 5 bases from V and 4 bases from J, with 12 bases between. Germline CDR1 DFQATT, CDR2 SNEGSKA (reference sequence). The CDR3 here is CSAGQFGYEQYF. CDR3 sequence (DNA): TGCAGTGCTGGACAGTTTGGGTACGAGCAGTACTTC.

V gene TRBV28 combines with J gene TRBJ1-2; a possible D gene is TRBD1 (6 bases). The germline gives CDR1 MDHEN, CDR2 SYDVKM. Trimming took off 3 bases at V and 7 bases at J, with 18 bases between the two ends. The CDR3 runs 15 residues. CDR3 in DNA: TGTGCCAGCAGTTTTCCCTTCGGGGGGCGCGGTGGCTACACCTTC. Translating gives CASSFPFGGRGGYTF.

This clonotype was detected only a few times. The CDR3 sequence is CASSLAGGEFTEAFF. CDR3 nucleotide sequence: TGTGCCAGCAGTTTGGCAGGGGGGGAGTTCACTGAAGCTTTCTTT. The chain carries TRBV12-3 or TRBV12-4 and TRBJ1-1, with TRBD1 identical over 7 bases. With 3 bases clipped from V and 4 bases from J, the junction kept 8 bases outside the gene matches. The CDR3 is 15 residues long.

The chain uses TRBV11-2 and TRBJ2-3; TRBD2 matches 10 bases. The CDR3 sequence is 15 residues long. The trim removed 5 bases at V and 3 bases at J, leaving 5 bases unmatched. Germline CDR1 reads SGHAT; CDR2 reads FQNNGV. For the CDR3, the DNA is TGTGCCAGCAGCCTTAGCGGGGGGTTGACAGATACGCAGTATTTT. It specifies CASSLSGGLTDTQYF.

CDR3 bases: TGTGCCAGCAGCCAAGGGAGAGAGCAGTACTTC. As protein: CASSQGREQYF. The chain joins TRBV3-1 to TRBJ2-7; D is unclear. V was pared by 1 base and J by 7 bases, with 5 bases between. The CDR3 consists of 11 residues. The germline gives CDR1 LGHDT, CDR2 YNNKEL (reference sequence).

The V and J genes are TRBV5-1 and TRBJ2-1; D is uncertain. The CDR3 loop spans 19 amino acids. Trimming stripped 0 bases from V and 0 bases from J, with 19 bases between. Germline-derived CDR1 and CDR2 are SGHRS and YFSETQ. In nucleotides, the CDR3 is TGCGCCAGCAGCTTGGTGTCCCTCTTCTCGCTCAGCTCCTACAATGAGCAGTTCTTC. Its protein is CASSLVSLFSLSSYNEQFF.

This clonotype was counted only a few times. The V call is TRBV20-1, the J call TRBJ1-5, with a tentative D call TRBD1 (6 bases). V dropped 6 bases and J dropped 5 bases, with 17 bases sitting between them. The CDR3 covers 14 residues. Germline CDR1 and CDR2: DFQATT and SNEGSKA (reference sequence). The CDR3 region is CSASGGRVDQPQHF. The CDR3 nucleotides are TGCAGTGCCAGCGGGGGCAGGGTTGATCAGCCCCAGCATTTT.